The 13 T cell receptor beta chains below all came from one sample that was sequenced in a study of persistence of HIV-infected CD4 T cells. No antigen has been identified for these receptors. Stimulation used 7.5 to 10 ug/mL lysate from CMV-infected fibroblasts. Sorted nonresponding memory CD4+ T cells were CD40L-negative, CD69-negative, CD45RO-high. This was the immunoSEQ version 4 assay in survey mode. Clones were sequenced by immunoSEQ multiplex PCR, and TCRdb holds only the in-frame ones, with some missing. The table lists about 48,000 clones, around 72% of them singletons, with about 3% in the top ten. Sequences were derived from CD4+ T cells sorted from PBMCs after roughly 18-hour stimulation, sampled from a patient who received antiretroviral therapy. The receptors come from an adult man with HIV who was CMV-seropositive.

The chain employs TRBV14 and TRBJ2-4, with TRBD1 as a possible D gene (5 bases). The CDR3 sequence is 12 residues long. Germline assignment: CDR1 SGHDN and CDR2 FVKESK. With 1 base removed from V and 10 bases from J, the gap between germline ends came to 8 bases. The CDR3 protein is CASSQGRAIQYF. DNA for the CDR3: TGTGCCAGCAGCCAAGGCAGGGCGATTCAGTACTTC.

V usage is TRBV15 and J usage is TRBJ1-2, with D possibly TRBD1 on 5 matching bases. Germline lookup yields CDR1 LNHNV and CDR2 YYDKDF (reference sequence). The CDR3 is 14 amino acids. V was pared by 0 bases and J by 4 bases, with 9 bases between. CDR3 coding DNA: TGTGCCACCAGCAGAGATCGGGGGGGCTATGGCTACACCTTC. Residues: CATSRDRGGYGYTF.

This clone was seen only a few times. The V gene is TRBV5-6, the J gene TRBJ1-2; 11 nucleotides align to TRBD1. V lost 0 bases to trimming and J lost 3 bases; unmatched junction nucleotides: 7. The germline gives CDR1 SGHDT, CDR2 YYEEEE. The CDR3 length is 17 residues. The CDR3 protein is CASSLVSRTGGDYGYTF. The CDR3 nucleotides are TGTGCCAGCAGCTTGGTCAGCAGGACAGGGGGCGACTATGGCTACACCTTC.

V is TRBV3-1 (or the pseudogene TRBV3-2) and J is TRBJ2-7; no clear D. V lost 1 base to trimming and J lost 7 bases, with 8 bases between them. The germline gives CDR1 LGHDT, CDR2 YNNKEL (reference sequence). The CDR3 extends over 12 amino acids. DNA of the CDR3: TGTGCCAGCAGCCAAGTCCCAGGTGAGCAGTACTTC. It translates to CASSQVPGEQYF.

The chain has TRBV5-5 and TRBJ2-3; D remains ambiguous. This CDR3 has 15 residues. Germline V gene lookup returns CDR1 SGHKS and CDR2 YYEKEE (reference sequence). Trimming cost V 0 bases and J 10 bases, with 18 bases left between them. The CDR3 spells CASSLGLPSPAAQYF. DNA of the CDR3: TGTGCCAGCAGCTTGGGTCTCCCGAGCCCGGCAGCGCAGTATTTT. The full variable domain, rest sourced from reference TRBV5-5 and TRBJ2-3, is DAGVTQSPTHLIKTRGQQVTLRCSPISGHKSVSWYQQVLGQGPQFIFQYYEKEERGRGNFPDRFSARQFPNYSSELNVNALLLGDSALYLCASSLGLPSPAAQYFGPGTRLTVL.

CDR3 coding DNA: TGTGCCAGCAGCCCCCAGGAAACAGTCAGGACTAATGAAAAACTGTTTTTT. It is translated as CASSPQETVRTNEKLFF. The V call is TRBV3-1 (or the pseudogene TRBV3-2), the J call TRBJ1-4; D not resolved. CDR1 is LGHDT and CDR2 is YNNKEL in the germline V gene (reference sequence). This CDR3 contains 17 residues. Trimming took 4 bases from V and 2 from J, leaving 17 bases between them.

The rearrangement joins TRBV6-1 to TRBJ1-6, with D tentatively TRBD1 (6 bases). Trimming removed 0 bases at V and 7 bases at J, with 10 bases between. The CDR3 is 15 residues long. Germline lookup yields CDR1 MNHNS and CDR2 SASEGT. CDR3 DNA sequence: TGTGCCAGCAGTGAAGCGAGGGGGGCAAATTCACCCCTCCACTTT. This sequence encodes CASSEARGANSPLHF.

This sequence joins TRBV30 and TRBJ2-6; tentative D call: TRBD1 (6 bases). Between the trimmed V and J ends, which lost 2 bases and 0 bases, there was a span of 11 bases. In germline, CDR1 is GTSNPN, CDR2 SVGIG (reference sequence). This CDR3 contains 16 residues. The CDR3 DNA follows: TGTGCCTGGAGTCGGGACACCATCTCTGGGGCCAACGTCCTGACTTTC. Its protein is CAWSRDTISGANVLTF.

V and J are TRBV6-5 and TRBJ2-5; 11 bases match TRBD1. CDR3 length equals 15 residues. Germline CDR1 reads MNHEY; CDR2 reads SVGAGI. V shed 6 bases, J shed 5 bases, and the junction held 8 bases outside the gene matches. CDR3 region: CASRDGTGGEETQYF. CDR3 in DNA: TGTGCCAGCAGAGACGGGACAGGGGGGGAGGAGACCCAGTACTTC.

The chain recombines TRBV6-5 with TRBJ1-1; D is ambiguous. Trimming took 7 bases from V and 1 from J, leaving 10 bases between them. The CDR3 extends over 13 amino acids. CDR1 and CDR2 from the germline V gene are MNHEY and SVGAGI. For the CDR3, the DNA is TGTGCCAGCAATATGCTGGCGAACACTGAAGCTTTCTTT. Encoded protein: CASNMLANTEAFF.

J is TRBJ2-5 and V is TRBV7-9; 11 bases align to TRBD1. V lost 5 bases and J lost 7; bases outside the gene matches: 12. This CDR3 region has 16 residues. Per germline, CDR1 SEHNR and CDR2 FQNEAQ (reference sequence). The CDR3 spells CASSPRGQGALGTQYF. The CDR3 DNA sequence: TGTGCCAGCAGCCCTCGTGGACAGGGGGCGTTGGGGACCCAGTACTTC. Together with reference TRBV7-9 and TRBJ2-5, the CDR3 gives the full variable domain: DTGVSQNPRHKITKRGQNVTFRCDPISEHNRLYWYRQTLGQGPEFLTYFQNEAQLEKSRLLSDRFSAERPKGSFSTLEIQRTEQGDSAMYLCASSPRGQGALGTQYFGPGTRLLVL.

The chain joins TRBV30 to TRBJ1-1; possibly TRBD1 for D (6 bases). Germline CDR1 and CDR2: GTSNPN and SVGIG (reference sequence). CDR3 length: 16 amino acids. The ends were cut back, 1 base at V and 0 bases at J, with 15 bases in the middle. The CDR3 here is CAWSDPYRALNTEAFF. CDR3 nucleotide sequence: TGTGCCTGGAGTGATCCGTACAGGGCTTTGAACACTGAAGCTTTCTTT.

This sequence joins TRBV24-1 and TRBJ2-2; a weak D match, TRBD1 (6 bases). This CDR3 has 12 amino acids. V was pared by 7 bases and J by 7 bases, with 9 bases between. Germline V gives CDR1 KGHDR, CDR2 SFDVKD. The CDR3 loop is CATSRGYGELFF. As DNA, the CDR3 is TGTGCCACCAGCAGGGGTTACGGGGAGCTGTTTTTT.